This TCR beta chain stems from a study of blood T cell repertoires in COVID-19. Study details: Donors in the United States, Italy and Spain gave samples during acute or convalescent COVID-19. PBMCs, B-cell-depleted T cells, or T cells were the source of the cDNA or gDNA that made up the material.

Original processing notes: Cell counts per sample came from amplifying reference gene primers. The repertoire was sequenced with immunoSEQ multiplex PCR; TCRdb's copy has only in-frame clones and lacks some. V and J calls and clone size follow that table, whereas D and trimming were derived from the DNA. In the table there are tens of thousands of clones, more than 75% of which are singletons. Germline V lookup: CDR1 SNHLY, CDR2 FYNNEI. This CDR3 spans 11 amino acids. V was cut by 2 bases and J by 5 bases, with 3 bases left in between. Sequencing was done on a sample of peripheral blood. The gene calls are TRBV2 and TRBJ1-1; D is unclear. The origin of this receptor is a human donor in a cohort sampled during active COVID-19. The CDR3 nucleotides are TGTGCCAGCAGTGAATATACTGAAGCTTTCTTT. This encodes CASSEYTEAFF. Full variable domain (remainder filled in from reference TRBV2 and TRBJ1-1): EPEVTQTPSHQVTQMGQEVILRCVPISNHLYFYWYRQILGQKVEFLVSFYNNEISEKSEIFDDQFSVERPDGSNFTLKIRSTKLEDSAMYFCASSEYTEAFFGQGTRLTVV.